This T cell receptor beta chain was sequenced for a study of follicular helper T cells after annual influenza vaccination. Germline V CDR1 and CDR2: SGHKS, YYEKEE (reference sequence). CDR3 length equals 16 residues. V was cut by 0 bases and J by 0 bases, with 10 bases left in between. Time point described: 2014-2015 season, pre-vaccination. Blood volume per time point ranged from 40 to 100 mL. Cells are cTfh (non-naive CD4+CXCR5+PD-1+), split by ICOS and CD38 into double-positive or double-negative. As to this clone: Its antigen is undetermined.

Measured with immunoSEQ multiplex PCR; TCRdb has only the in-frame clones, and not every one. The sample records more than 7,500 clones, about 80% being singletons. Overall study findings and caveats: ICOS+CD38+ cTfh clonality tracked population frequency, and its change tracked circulating plasmablast change.

J is TRBJ2-4 and V is TRBV5-5; D gene uncertain. This specimen consisted of CXCR5+ CD38- circulating T follicular helper cells from blood, obtained on the day of influenza vaccination. Subset specified: circulating Tfh, non-naive CD4+CXCR5+PD-1+ (ICOS+CD38+ or ICOS-CD38-). The sequence came from an adult who received the influenza vaccine. The CDR3 is CASSLDQLLAKNIQYF. CDR3 DNA sequence: TGTGCCAGCAGCTTGGACCAGCTTCTAGCCAAAAACATTCAGTACTTC.